Sequencing of this T cell receptor (beta chain) was carried out in a study of somatic mutations in cytotoxic T cells in rheumatoid arthritis. Background on the study: Some V beta antibody-stained T-cell populations were flow-sorted at nearly 100% purity, including V beta1+ cells sequenced for TCRB. Points from the study as a whole: For about an eighth of the 65 patients, a single CD8+ clone accounted for more than 20% of CD8+ cells.

Notes on this clone: Its specificity is not known.

The data were produced by immunoSEQ multiplex PCR, yet TCRdb's version contains in-frame clones alone and is incomplete. The table records about 9,200 clones, 60% to 80% of them present only once. The V gene lost 6 bases and the J gene lost 0 bases, with 12 bases spanning the gap. Germline V gives CDR1 MNHEY, CDR2 SMNVEV (reference sequence). The CDR3 length is 14 residues. The CD4+ and CD8+ fractions came from positive magnetic bead selection and were purity-checked by flow cytometry. The rearrangement joins TRBV27 to TRBJ2-7; D possibly corresponds to TRBD2 (5 bases). This clonotype originated in an adult with rheumatoid arthritis. Material: CD8+ T cells sorted from blood. CDR3 region: CASRPGMSSYEQYF. The CDR3 DNA is TGTGCCAGCAGGCCCGGGATGAGCTCCTACGAGCAGTACTTC.